Detailed here is one T cell receptor beta chain. Its antigen specificity is not known. Per-base quality was not reported, and no clone a single base away is much larger than it. This sample is drawn from a study of blood T cell repertoires in COVID-19 (TCRdb year 2020). Concerning the study at large: The collaborator samples originated in the United States, Italy and Spain and spanned the acute and convalescent phases of COVID-19. The material from the prospective study consisted of cDNA or gDNA derived from T cells, B-cell-depleted T cells, or PBMCs. Where available, HLA class I and class II types were taken from metadata supplied by the sample provider and were not determined by assay-based typing. The repertoires were made available in a free public database intended to serve as a resource for research on the immune response to SARS-CoV-2. The dataset comprised deeply sampled blood TCRbeta repertoires from subjects exposed to, actively infected with, or recovered from COVID-19. The sample metadata nearly always contained a de-identified subject ID, COVID-19 status, age in years and sex. Samples came from the ongoing ImmuneRACE study (first 160 participants) plus 1,254 subjects from 6 global collaborators.

The immunoSEQ Assay, a bias-controlled multiplex PCR, was used to amplify TCRbeta CDR3 regions from genomic DNA. On the authors' methods: Within the assay, amplification of reference gene primers was used to estimate how many nucleated cells each sample contained. To quantify the absolute abundance of each unique TCRbeta CDR3 rearrangement, sequence reads were collapsed and filtered. Productive Simpson clonality was computed per sample as the square root of Simpson's diversity index over productive rearrangements. TCRdb carries this immuneACCESS record with in-frame sequences only. Its versions omit some clonotypes, under half of them owing to an unresolved V gene in the studies checked, with the rest unexplained. V and J calls and clone size are copied from that table; D and trimming were computed from the DNA. The sample yields around 210,000 clones; 85% were counted once. The ten top clones hold roughly 5% of the sample.

Overall results and qualifications from the work: Clinical and demographic metadata were provided uncurated, with the amount varying by source and participant.

One collaborating source in Seattle enrolled patients during active infection and followed them longitudinally through the course of disease. Collaborating institutions collected whole blood in K2EDTA tubes following their own protocols. For TCRbeta analysis, collaborators shipped samples as frozen whole blood, isolated PBMCs, or DNA extracted from either of those sample types. The trim is 4 bases for V and 4 bases for J, with a gap of 21 bases between the germline ends. The CDR3 spans 17 residues, from the cysteine through the phenylalanine. Kept here is only the CDR3 DNA, which spans 51 bases and is read in frame from base 1. Based on the germline V gene (reference sequence), the CDR1 and CDR2 sequences are MNHEY and SMNVEV.

Sequencing was performed on peripheral blood. The clonotype originates from a man aged 45-65 years with COVID-19, enrolled during active disease. The chain is encoded by TRBV27 joined to TRBJ2-3; 6 matching bases give a weak D call of TRBD1. The DNA sequence reads TGTGCCAGCAGTTCGTCCGGAACAGGGAGAGTCTCAGATACGCAGTATTTT. It is translated as CASSSSGTGRVSDTQYF.